The 18 T cell receptor beta chains reported below all come from one sample, sequenced in a study of human T cells and chemical hapten exposure. TCRdb used MiXCR to reprocess the RACE reads, holding one entry per CDR3 protein. Of 95,000 to 150,000 distinct CDR3 sequences listed, about 13% were seen once; the top ten hold roughly 2.8%. Time point meaning: pre-sensitization, week 0. Treatment given: therapeutic diphenylcyclopropenone sensitization with weekly scalp DPC. Specimen: whole blood, collected in connection with sensitization to the hapten diphenylcyclopropenone (DPC). The receptors were sampled from a woman between 18 and 29 years old with alopecia areata. Some clones in this sample may be carry-over from other donors' samples.

The rearrangement links TRBV29-1 to TRBJ2-7; possibly TRBD1 for D (5 bases). CDR1 is SQVTM, CDR2 ANQGSEA, per germline. The V gene lost 4 bases and the J gene lost 5 bases, with 12 bases spanning the gap. CDR3 length: 12 residues. CDR3 coding DNA: TGCAGCGTTGGTGGGGCCCCGGACGAGCAGTACTTC. Residues: CSVGGAPDEQYF.

This clonotype was seen ten or more times. The rearrangement joins TRBV27 to TRBJ2-1; 12 bases map to TRBD2. This CDR3 contains 15 residues. J lost 9 bases, V lost 4 bases, and 7 bases had no gene match. Germline CDR1 reads MNHEY; CDR2 reads SMNVEV (reference sequence). The CDR3 region is CASSSLAGGLGEQFF. The DNA of the CDR3 is TGTGCCAGCAGTTCCCTAGCGGGGGGGCTGGGTGAGCAGTTCTTC.

The chain recombines TRBV5-1 with TRBJ1-5; D remains ambiguous. Germline loops: CDR1 SGHRS, CDR2 YFSETQ. V was trimmed by 4 bases and J by 1 base, leaving 9 bases between them. The CDR3 has 14 residues. The CDR3, as DNA: TGCGCCAGCAGCGAGGACGGGAGCAATCAGCCCCAGCATTTT. This gives the protein CASSEDGSNQPQHF.

The sample holds a few counts of this clonotype. This chain joins TRBV28 and TRBJ2-5, with TRBD1 matching 7 bases. Germline CDR1 is MDHEN and CDR2 is SYDVKM. The J segment lost 1 base and the V segment lost 4 bases, leaving 6 bases of the junction unmatched. This CDR3 has 15 residues. CDR3: CASSYDRVGQETQYF. Written as DNA, the CDR3 is TGTGCCAGCAGTTATGACAGGGTGGGCCAAGAGACCCAGTACTTC.

This clonotype was seen a handful of times. This chain uses TRBV6-5 with TRBJ1-3; a weak D match, TRBD1 (5 bases). Trimming shortened V by 6 bases and J by 4 bases, and 16 bases separated the two germline ends. The CDR3 is 15 amino acids. CDR1 MNHEY and CDR2 SVGAGI come from the germline V gene. The CDR3 here is CASSTTGTSGNTIYF. CDR3 nucleotides: TGTGCCAGCAGCACCACCGGGACTTCAGGAAACACCATATATTTT.

V usage is TRBV30 and J usage is TRBJ1-2, with D perhaps TRBD1 (5 bases). V shed 6 bases and J shed 2 bases, with 13 bases lying between them. The CDR3 is 13 amino acids. Germline loops: CDR1 GTSNPN, CDR2 SVGIG (reference sequence). The CDR3 DNA reads TGTGCCTGCCGTGAAGGGGCCAACTATGGCTACACCTTC. Protein sequence: CACREGANYGYTF.

The sample holds a few counts of this clonotype. The V call is TRBV4-3, the J call TRBJ2-7; TRBD1 aligns across 7 bases. Germline V gene sequence: CDR1 LGHNA, CDR2 YSLEER. The trim removed 0 bases at V and 7 bases at J, leaving 0 bases unmatched. This CDR3 comprises 12 residues. The CDR3 protein is CASSQETGEQYF. The CDR3 region has the DNA TGCGCCAGCAGCCAAGAGACAGGGGAGCAGTACTTC.

V usage is TRBV3-1 and J usage is TRBJ2-3, with 11 bases fitting TRBD1. Germline CDR1 reads LGHDT; CDR2 reads YNNKEL (reference sequence). The CDR3 extends over 16 amino acids. Trimming cost V 4 bases and J 5 bases; bases outside gene matches: 8. For the CDR3, the DNA is TGTGCCAGCAGCCCTCGGGACAGGGGGTATAAAGATACGCAGTATTTT. Protein: CASSPRDRGYKDTQYF.

This clonotype was seen a handful of times. This rearrangement joins TRBV20-1 to TRBJ1-2; D not resolved. Germline CDR1 DFQATT, CDR2 SNEGSKA (reference sequence). There are 12 residues in the CDR3. The germline V and J ends were trimmed by 5 bases and 6 bases, with 13 bases remaining between them. CDR3 nucleotides: TGCAGTGCTCCCACCCTGAGGGATGGCTACACCTTC. It codes for CSAPTLRDGYTF.

V gene TRBV5-5 combines with J gene TRBJ1-1; D is unclear. Germline V gives CDR1 SGHKS, CDR2 YYEKEE (reference sequence). V shed 0 bases and J shed 0 bases, with 18 bases lying between them. This CDR3 has 18 residues. CDR3 sequence (DNA): TGTGCCAGCAGCTTGGCCCCTCTGCTCAAATTAATGAACACTGAAGCTTTCTTT. Amino acids: CASSLAPLLKLMNTEAFF.

J is TRBJ2-3 and V is TRBV28; D is perhaps TRBD1 or TRBD2 (6 bases each). Germline assignment: CDR1 MDHEN and CDR2 SYDVKM. V lost 8 bases and J 2 bases, leaving 14 bases between the germline ends. The CDR3 runs 14 residues. The CDR3 region is CASREGGTTDTQYF. The DNA of the CDR3 is TGTGCCAGCCGTGAGGGGGGTACCACAGATACGCAGTATTTT.

This clonotype was counted a single time. The chain joins TRBV4-3 to TRBJ2-3, with 8 bases lining up with TRBD2. V was pared by 1 base and J by 0 bases, with 6 bases of the junction left unmatched. This CDR3 spans 17 amino acids. Germline V gene data show CDR1 as LGHNA and CDR2 as YSLEER. The CDR3 DNA sequence: TGCGCCAGCAGCCAAGTATCTAGCGGGTCTAGCACAGATACGCAGTATTTT. As protein: CASSQVSSGSSTDTQYF.

This clonotype was counted between two and nine times. The rearrangement uses TRBV6-2 or TRBV6-3 and TRBJ2-2, with D uncertain. V shed 2 bases and J shed 4 bases, with 11 bases lying between them. This CDR3 comprises 15 residues. CDR1 is MNHEY, CDR2 SVGEGT, per germline. The CDR3 reads CASSYRQVGTGELFF. CDR3 bases: TGTGCCAGCAGTTACCGGCAGGTTGGCACCGGGGAGCTGTTTTTT.

The sample holds many counts of this clonotype. The chain recombines TRBV5-4 with TRBJ2-7; a weak D match, TRBD2 (5 bases). The germline gives CDR1 SGHNT, CDR2 YYREEE (reference sequence). Trimming pared 4 bases from V and 6 bases from J, leaving 11 bases between. The CDR3 is 12 amino acids. The CDR3 DNA reads as TGTGCCAGCAGCCGGGATTTGCTCGAGCAGTACTTC. Translation gives CASSRDLLEQYF.

This clonotype came up a few times. The chain links TRBV11-2 to TRBJ2-2, with D perhaps TRBD2 (6 bases). The CDR3 consists of 15 residues. V shed 3 bases and J shed 2 bases, with 10 bases lying between them. Per germline, CDR1 SGHAT and CDR2 FQNNGV. CDR3 coding DNA: TGTGCCAGCAGCTTCGCGGGACCCAACACCGGGGAGCTGTTTTTT. It translates to CASSFAGPNTGELFF.

On this clonotype: Germline is not matched at one junction end, which may reflect a read error. The CDR3 DNA is TGTGTCAGCTACAATGCCCTTGGAAGTGGGACAGGGGTGAGCACCGGGGAGCTGTTTTTT. This translates into CVSYNALGSGTGVSTGELFF. The chain has TRBV7-9 and TRBJ2-2, with TRBD1 identical over 10 bases. Looked up from germline, CDR1 is SEHNR and CDR2 is FQNEAQ (reference sequence). The CDR3 contains 20 residues.

This clonotype turned up a few times. The chain employs TRBV25-1 and TRBJ1-5; D gene uncertain. Germline CDR1 is MGHDK and CDR2 is SYGVNS. The CDR3 has 14 amino acids. Trimming shortened V by 5 bases and J by 1 base, and 9 bases separated the two germline ends. CDR3 bases: TGTGCCAGCAGTAAAGTAGGGAGCAATCAGCCCCAGCATTTT. This sequence encodes CASSKVGSNQPQHF.

This chain links TRBV20-1 with TRBJ1-3; D possibly corresponds to TRBD1 (5 bases). Germline lookup yields CDR1 DFQATT and CDR2 SNEGSKA (reference sequence). The V end lost 1 base, the J end lost 4 bases, and 5 bases lay between the germline ends. The CDR3 contains 12 residues. This CDR3 is CSARGGGNTIYF. DNA of the CDR3: TGCAGTGCTAGAGGGGGGGGAAACACCATATATTTT.